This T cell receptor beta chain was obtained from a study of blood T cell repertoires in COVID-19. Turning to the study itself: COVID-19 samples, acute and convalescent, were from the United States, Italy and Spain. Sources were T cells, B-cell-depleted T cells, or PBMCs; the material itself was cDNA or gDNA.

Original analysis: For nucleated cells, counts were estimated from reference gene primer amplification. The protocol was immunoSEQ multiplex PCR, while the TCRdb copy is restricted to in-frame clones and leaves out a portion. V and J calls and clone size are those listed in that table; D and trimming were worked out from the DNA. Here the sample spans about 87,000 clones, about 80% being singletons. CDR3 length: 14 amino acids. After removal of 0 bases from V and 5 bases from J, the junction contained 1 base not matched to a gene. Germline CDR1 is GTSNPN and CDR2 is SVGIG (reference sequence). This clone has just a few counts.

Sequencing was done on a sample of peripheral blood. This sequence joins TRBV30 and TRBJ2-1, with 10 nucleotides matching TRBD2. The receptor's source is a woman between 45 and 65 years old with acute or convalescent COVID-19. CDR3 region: CAWSVLAGNNEQFF. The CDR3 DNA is TGTGCCTGGAGTGTACTAGCGGGGAACAATGAGCAGTTCTTC.